A single T cell receptor (beta chain) is shown here with its context. Antigen: not known. The sample originates from a study of OX40 agonist ivuxolimab in advanced cancers. Study context: Anti-PD-1, anti-PD-L1 or anti-CTLA-4 therapy given earlier was allowed, and roughly 40% had some. Study-level findings and limits: Clonal expansion from baseline to week 6 occurred in both CD4+ and CD8+ T cells.

Data came from immunoSEQ multiplex PCR; TCRdb stores just in-frame clones and leaves some out. The sample includes some 85,000 clones, around 90% of them seen just once. Trimming shortened V by 0 bases and J by 6 bases, and 12 bases separated the two germline ends. Germline V gene data show CDR1 as SGDLS and CDR2 as YYNGEE. The CDR3 is made up of 14 amino acids. This sequence joins TRBV9 and TRBJ2-5; D is perhaps TRBD2 (6 bases). The sequencing used CD4+ or CD8+ T cells sorted from blood, collected in a trial of the OX40 agonist ivuxolimab. This TCR was recovered from an adult with an advanced solid tumor such as melanoma, head and neck, liver or kidney cancer. CDR3 DNA: TGTGCCAGCAGCGTAGCCGGAGGGCAGCAGACCCAGTACTTC. Translating gives CASSVAGGQQTQYF.